These 19 T cell receptor beta chains were sequenced from one sample in a study of cytomegalovirus exposure and HLA in healthy donors. PCR amplification relied on 60 Vbeta primers (plus 13 Jbeta primers). Only in-frame clones appear in the TCRdb table, and some are missing; sequencing was by immunoSEQ multiplex PCR. The data show 200,000 to 250,000 clones, over 75% seen once. What was sequenced was PBMCs. All receptors come from a human donor in good health.

The V gene is TRBV4-1, the J gene TRBJ2-1; 9 nucleotides line up with TRBD2. This CDR3 is 15 amino acids long. J was trimmed by 6 bases and V by 9 bases; bases with no gene match: 12. Germline lookup yields CDR1 MGHRA and CDR2 YSYEKL. This CDR3 reads CASHRLAGESNEQFF. The CDR3 DNA reads TGCGCCAGTCACCGATTAGCGGGAGAGTCCAATGAGCAGTTCTTC.

The chain employs TRBV10-3 and TRBJ2-2; TRBD2 might be the D (5 bases). V lost 0 bases to trimming and J lost 5 bases, with 10 bases between them. The CDR3 has 15 residues. Germline V gene lookup returns CDR1 ENHRY and CDR2 SYGVKD. Here the CDR3 DNA reads TGTGCCATCAGTGAGTCAACCCGGGGTACCGGGGAGCTGTTTTTT. Translated, it gives CAISESTRGTGELFF.

On this clone itself: The sample holds other DNA sequences that translate to the same CDR3. The rearrangement joins TRBV7-9 to TRBJ1-1; D is perhaps TRBD1 (6 bases). The CDR3 extends over 13 amino acids. The V end lost 3 bases, the J end lost 4 bases, and 9 bases lay between the germline ends. CDR1 is SEHNR, CDR2 FQNEAQ, per germline (reference sequence). CDR3 sequence: CASSFGGLTEAFF. The DNA of the CDR3 is TGTGCCAGCAGCTTCGGGGGGCTCACTGAAGCTTTCTTT. Looking up the rest from reference TRBV7-9 and TRBJ1-1 gives the full variable domain: DTGVSQNPRHKITKRGQNVTFRCDPISEHNRLYWYRQTLGQGPEFLTYFQNEAQLEKSRLLSDRFSAERPKGSFSTLEIQRTEQGDSAMYLCASSFGGLTEAFFGQGTRLTVV.

The V call is TRBV7-9, the J call TRBJ2-5; maybe TRBD1 (5 bases). This CDR3 spans 15 amino acids. Germline V CDR1 and CDR2: SEHNR, FQNEAQ (reference sequence). V lost 0 bases and J 0 bases, leaving 8 bases between the germline ends. In DNA, the CDR3 is TGTGCCAGCAGCTTAGCGACAGTTCACCAAGAGACCCAGTACTTC. Translation: CASSLATVHQETQYF.

With regard to this clone: Since no conserved phenylalanine or tryptophan closes the CDR3, a read error is the likely cause. Because the CDR3's place on the DNA is in doubt, the DNA is left out and the CDR3 is given as listed by TCRdb. The chain carries TRBV7-9 and TRBJ1-2; the DNA was not used to check the table's D call, TRBD1. The length of the CDR3 is 11 amino acids, counting both ends. Per the germline V gene, CDR1 is SEHNR and CDR2 is FQNEAQ (reference sequence). The CDR3 spells CASSFLSRGSS.

The chain recombines TRBV18 with TRBJ2-5; TRBD1 might be the D (6 bases). Germline V gives CDR1 KGHSH, CDR2 LQKENI. V was shortened by 4 bases and J by 4 bases, with 10 bases between the two germline ends. The CDR3 totals 13 residues. The chain's CDR3 is CASSQQGGETQYF. Written as DNA, the CDR3 is TGTGCCAGCTCACAACAGGGTGGAGAGACCCAGTACTTC. Based on the CDR3 plus reference TRBV18 and TRBJ2-5, the full variable domain is NAGVMQNPRHLVRRRGQEARLRCSPMKGHSHVYWYRQLPEEGLKFMVYLQKENIIDESGMPKERFSAEFPKEGPSILRIQQVVRGDSAAYFCASSQQGGETQYFGPGTRLLVL.

The rearrangement joins TRBV6-5 to TRBJ1-1; D perhaps matches TRBD1 (5 bases). CDR1 MNHEY and CDR2 SVGAGI come from the germline V gene. CDR3 size: 13 residues. V was cut by 10 bases and J by 9 bases, with 21 bases left in between. CDR3 sequence reads: CATNYPPGTQAFF. CDR3 sequence (DNA): TGTGCCACCAACTACCCCCCCGGGACTCAAGCTTTCTTT.

The chain couples TRBV10-3 to TRBJ2-7; TRBD1 agrees at 9 bases. Per germline, CDR1 ENHRY and CDR2 SYGVKD. Losses at the gene ends were 2 bases for V and 6 bases for J; bases not matched to a gene: 5. The CDR3 consists of 14 residues. The CDR3 spells CAISELGQGTEQYF. DNA of the CDR3: TGTGCCATCAGTGAGCTCGGACAGGGGACCGAGCAGTACTTC.

V usage is TRBV5-4 and J usage is TRBJ2-1; 14 nucleotides align to TRBD2. V gave up 4 bases and J gave up 9 bases; unmatched junction bases: 6. Germline V lookup: CDR1 SGHNT, CDR2 YYREEE (reference sequence). This CDR3 region has 15 residues. DNA for the CDR3: TGTGCCAGCAGCCGGCCGGGACTAGCGGGAGCTGAGCAGTTCTTC. Protein: CASSRPGLAGAEQFF.

The chain combines TRBV29-1 with TRBJ2-3; 8 nucleotides align to TRBD2. With 3 bases clipped from V and 0 bases from J, the junction kept 8 bases outside the gene matches. Germline V gene sequence: CDR1 SQVTM, CDR2 ANQGSEA. The CDR3 contains 16 residues. The CDR3 here is CSVDGGAASSTDTQYF. CDR3 nucleotides: TGCAGCGTTGACGGGGGGGCAGCCTCTAGCACAGATACGCAGTATTTT.

The V gene is TRBV6-5, the J gene TRBJ2-5; D might be TRBD1 (5 bases). TRBJ2-7 matches the DNA end more closely, so the J call is doubtful. The CDR3 sequence is 13 residues long. Germline V CDR1 and CDR2: MNHEY, SVGAGI. CDR3 bases: TGTGCCTCGAGGCAGGGCCATTCCTACGAGCAGTACTTC. Translation: CASRQGHSYEQYF.

This clone was counted a single time. This sequence joins TRBV5-1 and TRBJ2-7, with 13 bases identical to TRBD2. Trimming took 2 bases from V and 5 from J; bases not matched to a gene: 7. This CDR3 contains 16 residues. Germline CDR1 reads SGHRS; CDR2 reads YFSETQ. CDR3 sequence (DNA): TGCGCCAGCAGCTTCTCCGGGACTAGCGGGATCCACGAGCAGTACTTC. Its protein is CASSFSGTSGIHEQYF.

This clone was seen a handful of times. The chain employs TRBV12-5 and TRBJ2-5; 8 bases align to TRBD1. The CDR3 is 14 residues long. The germline V gene encodes CDR1 LGHNT and CDR2 FRNRAP. The ends lost 4 bases at V and 5 bases at J; junction bases unmatched: 6. CDR3 nucleotide sequence: TGTGCTAGTGGTTCCAGGACAGGGAAGGAGACCCAGTACTTC. Translated, it gives CASGSRTGKETQYF. The full variable domain, rest sourced from reference TRBV12-5 and TRBJ2-5, is DARVTQTPRHKVTEMGQEVTMRCQPILGHNTVFWYRQTMMQGLELLAYFRNRAPLDDSGMPKDRFSAEMPDATLATLKIQPSEPRDSAVYFCASGSRTGKETQYFGPGTRLLVL.

The chain couples TRBV10-1 to TRBJ2-1, with D unclear. CDR3 size: 17 residues. With 7 bases removed from V and 7 bases from J, the gap between germline ends came to 26 bases. Germline lookup yields CDR1 WNHNN and CDR2 SYGVQD (reference sequence). The CDR3 spells CASNSRWPARGWNEQFF. DNA for the CDR3: TGCGCCAGCAATTCGCGGTGGCCCGCAAGAGGTTGGAATGAGCAGTTCTTC.

The chain joins TRBV7-9 to TRBJ2-1, with a weak D call TRBD2 (6 bases). Germline V gives CDR1 SEHNR, CDR2 FQNEAQ (reference sequence). The CDR3 spans 14 residues. Trimming stripped 2 bases from V and 4 bases from J, with 9 bases between. The CDR3 region has the DNA TGTGCCAGCAGCTTACAAGCGGGTTACAATGAGCAGTTCTTC. Translation: CASSLQAGYNEQFF.

This clone appeared a few times. The chain has TRBV5-1 and TRBJ2-1, with D possibly being TRBD1 (6 bases). The CDR3 length is 14 residues. V lost 3 bases and J 1 base, leaving 8 bases between the germline ends. Germline CDR1 SGHRS, CDR2 YFSETQ. Here the CDR3 reads CASSSGQSYNEQFF. CDR3 nucleotide sequence: TGCGCCAGCAGCTCTGGACAGTCCTACAATGAGCAGTTCTTC. The full variable domain, its missing parts supplied by reference TRBV5-1 and TRBJ2-1, is KAGVTQTPRYLIKTRGQQVTLSCSPISGHRSVSWYQQTPGQGLQFLFEYFSETQRNKGNFPGRFSGRQFSNSRSEMNVSTLELGDSALYLCASSSGQSYNEQFFGPGTRLTVL.

CDR3 coding DNA: TGTGCCAGCAGCTCGAGGCTCGGGGACAGGTGGGGGGAGACCCAGTACTTC. As protein: CASSSRLGDRWGETQYF. The chain uses TRBV7-9 and TRBJ2-5; TRBD1 aligns across 8 bases. Germline V CDR1 and CDR2: SEHNR, FQNEAQ (reference sequence). The V and J ends lost 4 bases and 5 bases, in that order; junction bases with no gene match: 15. This CDR3 contains 17 residues.

The J gene is TRBJ1-2, the V gene TRBV28, with D uncertain. From germline, CDR1 is MDHEN and CDR2 SYDVKM. The CDR3 is 11 amino acids. With 6 bases removed from V and 6 bases from J, the gap between germline ends came to 8 bases. CDR3 nucleotides: TGTGCCAGCAGGGTTCGAGATGGCTACACCTTC. This gives the protein CASRVRDGYTF.

This clone has more than one count but fewer than ten. The chain joins TRBV10-3 to TRBJ2-1; no definite D call. CDR3 size: 13 residues. The V gene's germline CDR1 is ENHRY and CDR2 SYGVKD. The V gene lost 2 bases and the J gene lost 7 bases, with 9 bases spanning the gap. The CDR3 reads CAISEALGNEQFF. The CDR3 DNA sequence: TGTGCCATCAGTGAGGCGCTAGGAAATGAGCAGTTCTTC.